The 18 T cell receptor beta chains listed next were all sequenced from one sample in a study of T cell responses to AZD1222 COVID-19 vaccine. Profiling relied on immunoSEQ multiplex PCR, and the TCRdb table lists in-frame clones only, not all of them. This sample has about 120,000 clones, with roughly 88% found just once. The input for sequencing was peripheral blood, taken on day 0 of AZD1222 vaccination. These receptors were taken from an adult in good health.

This CDR3 is CASSGGRNTEAFF. The DNA of the CDR3 is TGTGCCAGCAGCGGCGGTAGGAACACTGAAGCTTTCTTT. The chain uses TRBV5-6 and TRBJ1-1; no firm D call. In germline, CDR1 is SGHDT, CDR2 YYEEEE. The CDR3 covers 13 residues. V was shortened by 4 bases and J by 1 base, with 8 bases between the two germline ends.

CDR3 sequence reads: CASSLNPGTLDTGELFF. The CDR3 nucleotides are TGTGCCAGCAGCTTAAATCCGGGGACACTTGACACCGGGGAGCTGTTTTTT. The chain links TRBV7-3 to TRBJ2-2, with a weak D call TRBD1 (6 bases). Germline assignment: CDR1 SGHTA and CDR2 FQGTGA. V lost 1 base, J lost 3 bases, and 15 bases lay in between. CDR3 size: 17 residues.

The V gene is TRBV7-3, the J gene TRBJ2-2; possible D gene TRBD1, 6 bases. Germline V gives CDR1 SGHTA, CDR2 FQGTGA. This CDR3 has 15 residues. With 1 base removed from V and 1 base from J, the gap between germline ends came to 7 bases. The CDR3 DNA reads TGTGCCAGCAGCTTAATACAGGGGAACACCGGGGAGCTGTTTTTT. Protein product: CASSLIQGNTGELFF.

The chain recombines TRBV24-1 with TRBJ2-5, with D perhaps TRBD2 (7 bases). V lost 4 bases, J lost 8 bases, and 16 bases lay in between. The CDR3 runs 14 residues. From germline, CDR1 is KGHDR and CDR2 SFDVKD. The CDR3 DNA follows: TGTGCCACCAGTGACGCGAGGGGGGGGACCACCCAGTACTTC. Translating gives CATSDARGGTTQYF.

The V and J genes are TRBV7-2 and TRBJ1-5, with 9 bases matching TRBD1. This CDR3 has 16 amino acids. Looked up from germline, CDR1 is SGHTA and CDR2 is FQGNSA. V lost 1 base and J lost 6; bases outside the gene matches: 7. The CDR3 DNA is TGTGCCAGCAGCTTAGATTCAGACAGGGGGTTTCAGCCCCAGCATTTT. Its translation: CASSLDSDRGFQPQHF. Full variable domain (remainder filled in from reference TRBV7-2 and TRBJ1-5): GAGVSQSPSNKVTEKGKDVELRCDPISGHTALYWYRQSLGQGLEFLIYFQGNSAPDKSGLPSDRFSAERTGGSVSTLTIQRTQQEDSAVYLCASSLDSDRGFQPQHFGDGTRLSIL.

This chain connects TRBV5-4 to TRBJ1-2; 11 positions match TRBD1. J lost 0 bases, V lost 4 bases, and 8 bases had no gene match. Germline CDR1 reads SGHNT; CDR2 reads YYREEE (reference sequence). The CDR3 totals 17 residues. The CDR3: CASSHGQGASANYGYTF. DNA for the CDR3: TGTGCCAGCAGCCATGGACAGGGGGCGTCCGCTAACTATGGCTACACCTTC.

CDR3 sequence: CASSRPRTGANYGYTF. The CDR3 DNA reads as TGTGCCAGTAGTAGACCCAGGACAGGAGCTAACTATGGCTACACCTTC. The chain recombines TRBV19 with TRBJ1-2; 7 bases align to TRBD1. The V segment lost 4 bases and the J segment 0 bases; nucleotides outside the gene matches: 8. This CDR3 region has 16 residues. Germline V gives CDR1 LNHDA, CDR2 SQIVND (reference sequence).

The rearrangement joins TRBV28 to TRBJ1-2; 11 bases match TRBD1. There are 13 residues in the CDR3. Germline lookup yields CDR1 MDHEN and CDR2 SYDVKM. V shed 11 bases and J 8 bases; nucleotides not matched to a gene: 10. CDR3 amino acids: CAVRPGQGDGYTF. The DNA for the CDR3 is TGTGCCGTCCGACCGGGACAGGGGGACGGCTACACCTTC.

V gene TRBV2 combines with J gene TRBJ1-2; D may be TRBD1 (5 bases). Germline V gives CDR1 SNHLY, CDR2 FYNNEI. Trimming shortened V by 2 bases and J by 8 bases, and 15 bases separated the two germline ends. The CDR3 is made up of 14 amino acids. The DNA of the CDR3 is TGTGCCAGCAGTGAAAGCCAGGGAACTATAGGCTACACCTTC. Translation: CASSESQGTIGYTF.

There are many counts of this clone. The CDR3 region is CASSIGSYLSYEQYF. The CDR3, as DNA: TGTGCCAGTAGTATTGGCTCCTACCTCTCCTACGAGCAGTACTTC. The chain links TRBV19 to TRBJ2-7; D unresolved. The germline V and J ends were trimmed by 3 bases and 0 bases, with 12 bases remaining between them. From germline, CDR1 is LNHDA and CDR2 SQIVND (reference sequence). This CDR3 has 15 amino acids.

The chain is built from TRBV7-2 and TRBJ2-1; tentative D call: TRBD2 (5 bases). This CDR3 region has 16 residues. Germline V CDR1 and CDR2: SGHTA, FQGNSA. V was cut by 1 base and J by 2 bases, with 12 bases left in between. CDR3 DNA: TGTGCCAGCAGCTTAGTCGGCGGGCTTACCTACAATGAGCAGTTCTTC. Translated, it gives CASSLVGGLTYNEQFF.

This rearrangement joins TRBV28 to TRBJ1-4; D gene uncertain. The CDR3 consists of 14 residues. The V gene lost 2 bases and the J gene lost 5 bases, with 9 bases spanning the gap. The germline V gene encodes CDR1 MDHEN and CDR2 SYDVKM. This chain's CDR3 is CASSLPGQNEKLFF. Written as DNA, the CDR3 is TGTGCCAGCAGTTTACCGGGTCAAAATGAAAAACTGTTTTTT. The variable domain in full, completed from reference TRBV28 and TRBJ1-4, reads DVKVTQSSRYLVKRTGEKVFLECVQDMDHENMFWYRQDPGLGLRLIYFSYDVKMKEKGDIPEGYSVSREKKERFSLILESASTNQTSMYLCASSLPGQNEKLFFGSGTQLSVL.

This chain joins TRBV5-6 and TRBJ1-1, with a possible D match to TRBD1 (5 bases). CDR3 length equals 17 residues. V was pared by 1 base and J by 0 bases, with 16 bases between. Germline V lookup: CDR1 SGHDT, CDR2 YYEEEE. CDR3 coding DNA: TGTGCCAGCAGCTTGAGCCGGGGAGGGGTTATGAACACTGAAGCTTTCTTT. It yields the protein CASSLSRGGVMNTEAFF.

To note about this clone: Additional DNA sequences in this sample encode the identical CDR3. The J gene is TRBJ2-5, the V gene TRBV18; D uncertain. V was clipped by 3 bases and J by 1 base, with 6 bases between them. Germline CDR1 and CDR2: KGHSH and LQKENI. This CDR3 is built from 13 residues. This CDR3 reads CASSPGSQETQYF. Here the CDR3 DNA reads TGTGCCAGCTCACCGGGCAGCCAAGAGACCCAGTACTTC. The full variable domain, rest sourced from reference TRBV18 and TRBJ2-5, is NAGVMQNPRHLVRRRGQEARLRCSPMKGHSHVYWYRQLPEEGLKFMVYLQKENIIDESGMPKERFSAEFPKEGPSILRIQQVVRGDSAAYFCASSPGSQETQYFGPGTRLLVL.

This clone came up once. The CDR3 loop is CASRDQQGAGNTIYF. CDR3 sequence (DNA): TGTGCCAGCAGGGACCAACAGGGGGCTGGAAACACCATATATTTT. This chain connects TRBV6-6 to TRBJ1-3; 8 nucleotides line up with TRBD1. Per germline, CDR1 MNHNY and CDR2 SVGAGI (reference sequence). CDR3 size: 15 residues. V shed 6 bases and J 2 bases; nucleotides not matched to a gene: 6.

The rearrangement uses TRBV18 and TRBJ1-5; perhaps TRBD1 as D (5 bases). The CDR3 contains 13 residues. Germline CDR1 reads KGHSH; CDR2 reads LQKENI. The V end was cut by 3 bases, the J end by 9 bases, with 12 bases between. CDR3 sequence: CASSPQGDGPQHF. The CDR3 DNA follows: TGTGCCAGCTCACCGCAAGGGGATGGGCCCCAGCATTTT.

The V call is TRBV25-1, the J call TRBJ1-2; possible D gene TRBD1, 5 bases. CDR1 is MGHDK, CDR2 SYGVNS, per germline. The CDR3 length is 17 residues. V was trimmed by 4 bases and J by 8 bases, leaving 26 bases between them. The CDR3 DNA reads TGTGCCAGCAGTGCCGGGACCGGGTATGGGCGATTGAGAGGCTACACCTTC. Translated: CASSAGTGYGRLRGYTF.

V usage is TRBV6-1 and J usage is TRBJ1-3, with D unclear. The CDR3 has 13 amino acids. Germline values: CDR1 MNHNS, CDR2 SASEGT. The V gene lost 2 bases and the J gene lost 3 bases, with 5 bases spanning the gap. In DNA form, the CDR3 reads TGTGCCAGCAGTGAATGGGTTGGAAACACCATATATTTT. This codes for CASSEWVGNTIYF.